This T cell receptor beta chain was observed in a study of blood T cell repertoires in COVID-19 (TCRdb year 2020). Background for the entire study: Samples covering the acute and convalescent phases of COVID-19 were provided by collaborators in the United States, Italy and Spain. A de-identified subject ID, COVID-19 status, age in years and sex were almost always included in the sample metadata. HLA class I and class II types, where available, came from metadata supplied by the sample provider rather than from assay-based typing. The samples were drawn from the first 160 participants of the ongoing ImmuneRACE study and from over a thousand subjects provided by 6 global collaborators. The material from the prospective study consisted of cDNA or gDNA derived from T cells, B-cell-depleted T cells, or PBMCs. The repertoires were made available in a free public database intended to serve as a resource for research on the immune response to SARS-CoV-2. Subjects who had been exposed to COVID-19, were actively infected with it, or had recovered from it provided the deeply sampled blood TCRbeta repertoires that made up the dataset. Broader findings and caveats from the paper: The amount of clinical and demographic metadata varied by source and participant and was provided uncurated.

V lost 5 bases and J lost 7 bases, and the count of bases not matched to a germline gene is 5. Spanning cysteine to phenylalanine, the CDR3 consists of 14 amino acids. CDR3 DNA only is kept here, 42 bases in frame from base 1. Based on the germline V gene, the CDR1 and CDR2 sequences are SGHVS and FNYEAQ. Enrolling through a virtual design, the prospective study's participants ranged in age from about 18 to 100 years and lived across some 23 United States geographic areas. Cohort assignment in the prospective study relied on participant-reported clinical history from a screening survey and a study questionnaire. Each participant in the prospective study had whole blood, serum and a nasopharyngeal or oropharyngeal swab collected by mobile phlebotomists. Over a roughly two-month period, participants in the prospective study had the option of providing additional blood draws and questionnaires. Blood samples from the prospective study were shipped frozen or at room temperature prior to DNA extraction.

For this clone: No cognate antigen has been identified for it. No much larger clone exists at a distance of one base, and base qualities are not known.

TCRbeta CDR3 regions were amplified from genomic DNA by means of the immunoSEQ Assay, a bias-controlled multiplex PCR. The published analysis was carried out like this. Within the assay, amplification of reference gene primers was used to estimate how many nucleated cells each sample contained. To quantify the absolute abundance of each unique TCRbeta CDR3 rearrangement, sequence reads were collapsed and filtered. For each sample, productive Simpson clonality was calculated as the square root of Simpson's diversity index over productive rearrangements. The source is immuneACCESS, and TCRdb retained only in-frame sequences with V and J called. Part of the clones is not carried over; for the studies checked, unresolved V genes explain less than half of this, and the remainder is unexplained. V and J calls and clone size are those listed in that table; D and trimming were worked out from the DNA. The sample table holds nearly 250,000 clones, of which 65% to 90% were seen once. Over 7.5% of the sample goes to the ten largest clones.

Sequenced: PBMCs or T cells enriched from blood (not recorded which). The clonotype comes from a woman in her fifties or sixties with acute COVID-19. Recombination joined TRBV7-6 with TRBJ1-6, with 7 bases aligning to TRBD1. The nucleotides are TGTGCCAGCAGCCCAGGGACAGTCAATTCACCCCTCCACTTT. Its product reads: CASSPGTVNSPLHF.